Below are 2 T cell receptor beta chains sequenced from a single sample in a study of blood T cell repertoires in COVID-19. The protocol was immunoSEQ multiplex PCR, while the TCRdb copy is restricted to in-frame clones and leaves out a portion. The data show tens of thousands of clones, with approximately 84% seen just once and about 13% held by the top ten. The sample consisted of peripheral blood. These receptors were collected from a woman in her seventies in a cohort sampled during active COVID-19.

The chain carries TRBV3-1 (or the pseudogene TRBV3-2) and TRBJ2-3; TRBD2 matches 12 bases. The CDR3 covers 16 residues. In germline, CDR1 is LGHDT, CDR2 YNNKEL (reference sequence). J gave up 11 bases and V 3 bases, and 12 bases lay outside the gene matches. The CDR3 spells CASSQNGLAGGFKQYF. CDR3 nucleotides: TGTGCCAGCAGCCAGAATGGCCTAGCGGGAGGGTTTAAGCAGTATTTT.

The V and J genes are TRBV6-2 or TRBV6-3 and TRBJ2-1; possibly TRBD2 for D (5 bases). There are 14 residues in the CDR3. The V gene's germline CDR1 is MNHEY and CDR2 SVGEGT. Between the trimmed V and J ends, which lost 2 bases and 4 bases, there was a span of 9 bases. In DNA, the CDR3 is TGTGCCAGCAGTTACAGTGGACTTTACAATGAGCAGTTCTTC. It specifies CASSYSGLYNEQFF.